This T cell receptor (beta chain) was obtained from a study of T cell repertoires in cytomegalovirus infection. Study at large: CMV epitopes, recently identified HLA-C-restricted and well-studied HLA-B-restricted, were used.

For this clonotype: Its antigen is currently unknown.

MiXCR, run by TCRdb on the reads, gives a single entry per CDR3 protein. The repertoire holds around 310,000 distinct CDR3 sequences, just under 30% seen once, with about 19% in the top ten. Study-wide results and limits: The study found HLA-C-restricted CMV-specific TCR beta clonotypes dominating the ex vivo response.

The sequence was collected from a human donor in good health (CMV status not recorded). Some clones in this sample may be carry-over from other donors' samples. The specimen was cultured PBMCs, collected from culture after CMV antigen stimulation.

In nucleotides, the CDR3 is TGCGCCAGCAGTCGCGGCCGCCCTGACGGGGAAAAACTGTTTTTT. It yields the protein CASSRGRPDGEKLFF. This rearrangement joins TRBV5-1 to TRBJ1-4; D gene uncertain. Trimming removed 5 bases from V and 8 bases from J, with 19 bases in between. CDR1 is SGHRS and CDR2 is YFSETQ in the germline V gene. The CDR3 length is 15 residues.